Reported below is one T cell receptor (beta chain). The CDR3 extends over 16 amino acids. J gave up 3 bases and V 0 bases, and 6 bases lay outside the gene matches. CDR1 and CDR2 from the germline V gene are LGHNA and YSLEER. This sample stems from a study of T cell changes during pregnancy in multiple sclerosis. The assay was immunoSEQ multiplex PCR, and TCRdb's table has in-frame clones only and misses some. The table records roughly 100,000 clones, around 91% of them present only once. The sample in question was peripheral blood, obtained after pregnancy. This clonotype was sampled from a female donor with multiple sclerosis, enrolled in a pregnancy study. This chain connects TRBV4-3 to TRBJ1-2, with TRBD1 matching over 8 bases. The CDR3 loop reads CASSQEARGRDYGYTF. The CDR3 DNA reads as TGCGCCAGCAGCCAAGAGGCCAGGGGGCGCGACTATGGCTACACCTTC.